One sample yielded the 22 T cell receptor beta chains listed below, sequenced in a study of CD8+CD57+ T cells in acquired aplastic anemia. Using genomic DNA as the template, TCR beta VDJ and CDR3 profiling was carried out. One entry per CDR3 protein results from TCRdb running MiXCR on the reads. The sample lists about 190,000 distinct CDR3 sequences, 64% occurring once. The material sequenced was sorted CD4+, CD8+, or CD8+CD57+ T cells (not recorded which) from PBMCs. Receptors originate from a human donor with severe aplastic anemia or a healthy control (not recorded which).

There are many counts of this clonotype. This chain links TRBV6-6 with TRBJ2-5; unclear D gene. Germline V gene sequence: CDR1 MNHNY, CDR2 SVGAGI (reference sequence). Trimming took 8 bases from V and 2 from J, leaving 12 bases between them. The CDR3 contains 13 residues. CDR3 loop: CASRGTLQETQYF. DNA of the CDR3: TGTGCCAGCCGTGGAACCCTACAAGAGACCCAGTACTTC.

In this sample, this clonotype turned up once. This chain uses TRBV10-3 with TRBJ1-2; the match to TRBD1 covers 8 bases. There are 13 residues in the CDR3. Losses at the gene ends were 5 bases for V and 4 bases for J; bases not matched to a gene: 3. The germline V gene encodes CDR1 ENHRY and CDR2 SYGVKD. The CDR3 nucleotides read TGTGCCATCAGTTCGGGACAGGCCTATGGCTACACCTTC. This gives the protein CAISSGQAYGYTF.

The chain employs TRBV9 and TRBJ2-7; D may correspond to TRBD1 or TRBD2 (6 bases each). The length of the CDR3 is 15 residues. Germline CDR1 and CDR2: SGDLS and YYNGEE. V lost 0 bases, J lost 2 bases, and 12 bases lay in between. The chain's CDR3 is CASSVAGATTYEQYF. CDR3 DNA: TGTGCCAGCAGCGTAGCGGGGGCGACTACCTACGAGCAGTACTTC.

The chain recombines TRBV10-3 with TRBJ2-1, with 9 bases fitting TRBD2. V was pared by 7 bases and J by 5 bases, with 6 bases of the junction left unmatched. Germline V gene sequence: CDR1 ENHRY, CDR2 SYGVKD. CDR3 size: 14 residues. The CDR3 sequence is CAIKRTSDDNEQFF. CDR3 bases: TGTGCCATCAAGAGGACTAGCGATGACAATGAGCAGTTCTTC.

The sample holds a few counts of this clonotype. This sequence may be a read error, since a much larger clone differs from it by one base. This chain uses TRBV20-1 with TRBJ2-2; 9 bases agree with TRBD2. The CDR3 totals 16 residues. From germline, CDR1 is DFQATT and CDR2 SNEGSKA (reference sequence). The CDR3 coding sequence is TGCAGTGCTAGACCTAAGCGGGGGGTTTACACCGGGGAGCTGCTTTTT. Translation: CSARPKRGVYTGELLF.

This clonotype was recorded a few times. The CDR3 loop is CATSDAGTRGNEQFF. The CDR3 nucleotides are TGTGCCACCAGTGACGCCGGGACTAGGGGCAATGAGCAGTTCTTC. The chain uses TRBV24-1 and TRBJ2-1; 8 bases are shared with TRBD2. V trimming: 4 bases; J trimming: 6 bases; junction bases outside the gene matches: 7. Germline CDR1 reads KGHDR; CDR2 reads SFDVKD. The CDR3 length is 15 residues.

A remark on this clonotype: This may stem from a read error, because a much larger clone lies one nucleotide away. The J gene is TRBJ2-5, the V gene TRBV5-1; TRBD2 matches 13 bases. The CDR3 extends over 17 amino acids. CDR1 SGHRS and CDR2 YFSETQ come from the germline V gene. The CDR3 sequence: CASSSGLAGLAQETQCF. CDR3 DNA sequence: TGCGCCAGCAGCTCGGGACTAGCGGGACTGGCCCAAGAGACCCAGTGCTTC.

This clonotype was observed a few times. The CDR3 reads CASSLVSENSPLHF. The CDR3 nucleotides are TGTGCCAGCAGCTTAGTTTCAGAGAATTCACCCCTCCACTTT. The rearrangement uses TRBV7-9 and TRBJ1-6, with no clear D. Trimming removed 1 base at V and 7 bases at J, with 8 bases between. This CDR3 is built from 14 residues. Germline lookup yields CDR1 SEHNR and CDR2 FQNEAQ (reference sequence).

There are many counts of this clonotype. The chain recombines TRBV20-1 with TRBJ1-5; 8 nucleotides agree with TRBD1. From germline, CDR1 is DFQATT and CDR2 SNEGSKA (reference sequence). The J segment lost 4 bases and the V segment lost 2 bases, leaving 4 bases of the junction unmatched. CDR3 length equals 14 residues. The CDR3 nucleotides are TGCAGTGCTAGAAGGACAGGGAGAAATCAGCCCCAGCATTTT. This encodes CSARRTGRNQPQHF.

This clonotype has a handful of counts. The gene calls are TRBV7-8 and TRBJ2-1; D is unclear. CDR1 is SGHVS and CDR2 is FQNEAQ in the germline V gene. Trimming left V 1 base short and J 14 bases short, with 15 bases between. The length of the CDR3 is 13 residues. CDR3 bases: TGTGCCAGCAGCTTAGGAAGTGGCGGCACAGAGTTCTTC. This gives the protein CASSLGSGGTEFF.

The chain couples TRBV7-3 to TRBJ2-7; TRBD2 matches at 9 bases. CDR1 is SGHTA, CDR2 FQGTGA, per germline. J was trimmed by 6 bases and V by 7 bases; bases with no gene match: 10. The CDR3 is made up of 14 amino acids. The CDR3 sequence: CASTAGGPPLEQYF. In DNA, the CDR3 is TGTGCCAGCACGGCGGGGGGGCCTCCGCTCGAGCAGTACTTC.

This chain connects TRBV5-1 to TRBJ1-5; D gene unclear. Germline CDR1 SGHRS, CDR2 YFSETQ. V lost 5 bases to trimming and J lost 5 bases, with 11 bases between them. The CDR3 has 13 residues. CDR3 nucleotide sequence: TGCGCCAGCAGAGGGTCGGCTGATCAGCCCCAGCATTTT. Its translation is CASRGSADQPQHF.

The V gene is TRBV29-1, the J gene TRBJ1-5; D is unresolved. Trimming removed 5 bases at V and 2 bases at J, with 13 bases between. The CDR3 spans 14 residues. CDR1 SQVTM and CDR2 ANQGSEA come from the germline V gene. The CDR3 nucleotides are TGCAGCGTTACATGGGAGGGTGGCAATCAGCCCCAGCATTTT. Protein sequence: CSVTWEGGNQPQHF.

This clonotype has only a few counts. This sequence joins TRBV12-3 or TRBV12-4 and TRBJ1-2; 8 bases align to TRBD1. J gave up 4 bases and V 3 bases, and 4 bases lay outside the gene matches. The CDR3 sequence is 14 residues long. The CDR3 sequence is CASSLGTGGYGYTF. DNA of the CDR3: TGTGCCAGCAGTTTGGGAACAGGGGGCTATGGCTACACCTTC.

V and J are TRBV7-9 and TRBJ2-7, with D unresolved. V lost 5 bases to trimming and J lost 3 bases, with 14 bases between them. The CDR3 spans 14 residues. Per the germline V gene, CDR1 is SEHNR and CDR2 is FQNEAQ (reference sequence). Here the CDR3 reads CASSLDPPGYEQYF. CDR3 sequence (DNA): TGTGCCAGCAGCCTCGACCCCCCAGGCTACGAGCAGTACTTC.

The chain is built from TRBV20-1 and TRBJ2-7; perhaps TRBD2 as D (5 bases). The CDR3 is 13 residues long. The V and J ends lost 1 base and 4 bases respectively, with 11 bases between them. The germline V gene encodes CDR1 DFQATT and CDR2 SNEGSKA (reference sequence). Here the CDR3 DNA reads TGCAGTGCTAGAGTAGGACTTAGATACGAGCAGTACTTC. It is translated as CSARVGLRYEQYF.

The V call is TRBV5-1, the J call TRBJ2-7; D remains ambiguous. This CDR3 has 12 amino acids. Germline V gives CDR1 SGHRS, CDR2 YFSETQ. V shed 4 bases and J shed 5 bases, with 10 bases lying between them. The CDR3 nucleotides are TGCGCCAGCAGCGTAGCACGGGACGAGCAGTACTTC. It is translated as CASSVARDEQYF. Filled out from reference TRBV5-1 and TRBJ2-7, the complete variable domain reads KAGVTQTPRYLIKTRGQQVTLSCSPISGHRSVSWYQQTPGQGLQFLFEYFSETQRNKGNFPGRFSGRQFSNSRSEMNVSTLELGDSALYLCASSVARDEQYFGPGTRLTVT.

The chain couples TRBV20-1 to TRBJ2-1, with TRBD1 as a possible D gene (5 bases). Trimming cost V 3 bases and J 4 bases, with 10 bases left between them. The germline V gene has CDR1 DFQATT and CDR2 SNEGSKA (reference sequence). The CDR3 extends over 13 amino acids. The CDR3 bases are TGCAGTGCTAGTGTCAGGGATTACAATGAGCAGTTCTTC. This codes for CSASVRDYNEQFF.

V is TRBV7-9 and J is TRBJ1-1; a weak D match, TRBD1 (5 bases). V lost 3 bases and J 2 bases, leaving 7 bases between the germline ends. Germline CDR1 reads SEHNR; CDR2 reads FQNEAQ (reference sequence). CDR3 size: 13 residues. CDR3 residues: CASSLDTNTEAFF. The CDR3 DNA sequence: TGTGCCAGCAGCTTGGACACTAACACTGAAGCTTTCTTT.

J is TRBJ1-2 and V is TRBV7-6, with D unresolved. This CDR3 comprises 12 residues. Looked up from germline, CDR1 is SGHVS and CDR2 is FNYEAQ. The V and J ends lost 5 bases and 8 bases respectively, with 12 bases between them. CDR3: CASSPSLGGYTF. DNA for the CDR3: TGTGCCAGCAGCCCGTCCCTGGGAGGCTACACCTTC.

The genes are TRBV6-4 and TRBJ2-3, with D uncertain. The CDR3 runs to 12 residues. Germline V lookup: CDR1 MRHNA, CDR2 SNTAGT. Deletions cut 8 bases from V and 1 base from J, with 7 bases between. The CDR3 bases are TGTGCCAGCTTCGCTTGCACAGATACGCAGTATTTT. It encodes CASFACTDTQYF.

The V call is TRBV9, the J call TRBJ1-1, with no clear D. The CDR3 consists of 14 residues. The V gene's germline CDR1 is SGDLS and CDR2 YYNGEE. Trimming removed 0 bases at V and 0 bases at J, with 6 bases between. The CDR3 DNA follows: TGTGCCAGCAGCGTAGGATTTCTGAACACTGAAGCTTTCTTT. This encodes CASSVGFLNTEAFF.